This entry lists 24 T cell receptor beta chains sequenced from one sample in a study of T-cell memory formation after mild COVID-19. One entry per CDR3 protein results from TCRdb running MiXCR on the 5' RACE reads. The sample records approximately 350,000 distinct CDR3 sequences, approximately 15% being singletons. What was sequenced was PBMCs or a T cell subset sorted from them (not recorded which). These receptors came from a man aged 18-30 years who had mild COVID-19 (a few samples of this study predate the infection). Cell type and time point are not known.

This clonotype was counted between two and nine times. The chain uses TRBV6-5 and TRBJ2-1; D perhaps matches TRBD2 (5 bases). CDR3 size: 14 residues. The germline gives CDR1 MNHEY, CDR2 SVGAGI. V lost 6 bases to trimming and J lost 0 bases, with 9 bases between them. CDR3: CASRRADSYNEQFF. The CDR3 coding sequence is TGTGCCAGCAGGCGAGCGGACTCCTACAATGAGCAGTTCTTC.

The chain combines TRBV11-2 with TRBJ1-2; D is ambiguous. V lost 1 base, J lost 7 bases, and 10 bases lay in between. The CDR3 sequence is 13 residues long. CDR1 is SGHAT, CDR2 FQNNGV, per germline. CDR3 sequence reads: CASSLGAGGGYTF. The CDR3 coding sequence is TGTGCCAGCAGCTTAGGGGCCGGCGGTGGCTACACCTTC.

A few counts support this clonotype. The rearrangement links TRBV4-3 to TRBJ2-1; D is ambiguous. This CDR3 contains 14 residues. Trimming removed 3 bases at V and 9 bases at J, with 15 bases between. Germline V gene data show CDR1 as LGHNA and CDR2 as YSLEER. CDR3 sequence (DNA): TGCGCCAGCAGCCAGGCCCAGCTATTCGGTGAGCAGTTCTTC. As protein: CASSQAQLFGEQFF.

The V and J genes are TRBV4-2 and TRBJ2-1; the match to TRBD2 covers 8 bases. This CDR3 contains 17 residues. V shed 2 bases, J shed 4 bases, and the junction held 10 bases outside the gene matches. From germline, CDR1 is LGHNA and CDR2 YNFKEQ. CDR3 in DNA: TGTGCCAGCAGCCAACAGCGCGCGGGGGGCCTATACAATGAGCAGTTCTTC. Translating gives CASSQQRAGGLYNEQFF.

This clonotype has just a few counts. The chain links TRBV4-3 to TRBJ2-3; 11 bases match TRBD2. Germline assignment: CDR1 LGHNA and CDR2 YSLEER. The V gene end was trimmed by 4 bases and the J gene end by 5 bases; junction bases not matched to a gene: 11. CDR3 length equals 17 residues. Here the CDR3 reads CASSPLSGGEGKDTQYF. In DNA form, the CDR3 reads TGCGCCAGCAGCCCCCTTAGCGGGGGGGAGGGAAAAGATACGCAGTATTTT.

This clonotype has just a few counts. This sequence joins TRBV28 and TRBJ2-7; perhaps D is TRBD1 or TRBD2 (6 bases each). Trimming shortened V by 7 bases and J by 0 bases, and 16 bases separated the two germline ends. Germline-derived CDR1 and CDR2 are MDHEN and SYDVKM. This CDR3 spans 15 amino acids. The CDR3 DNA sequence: TGTGCCAGCAAACTTTTAAGGGGGGTCTCCTACGAGCAGTACGTC. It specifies CASKLLRGVSYEQYV.

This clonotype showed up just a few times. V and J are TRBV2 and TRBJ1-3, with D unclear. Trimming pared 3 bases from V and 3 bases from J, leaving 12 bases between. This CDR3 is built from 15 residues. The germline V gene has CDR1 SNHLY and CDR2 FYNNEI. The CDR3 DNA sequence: TGTGCCAGCAGTGATGTCCGGGCCGGTGGAAACACCATATATTTT. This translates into CASSDVRAGGNTIYF.

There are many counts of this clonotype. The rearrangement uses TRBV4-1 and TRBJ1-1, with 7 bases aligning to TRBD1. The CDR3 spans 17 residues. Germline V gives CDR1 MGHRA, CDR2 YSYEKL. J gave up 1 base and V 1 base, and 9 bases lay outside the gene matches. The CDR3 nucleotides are TGCGCCAGCAGCCAAGGACCGCTCCGACAGGGGAACACTGAAGCTTTCTTT. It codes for CASSQGPLRQGNTEAFF.

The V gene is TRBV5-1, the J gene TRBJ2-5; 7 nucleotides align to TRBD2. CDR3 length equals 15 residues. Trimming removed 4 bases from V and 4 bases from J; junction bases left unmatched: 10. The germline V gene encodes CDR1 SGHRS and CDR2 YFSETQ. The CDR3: CASSAVAGDVETQYF. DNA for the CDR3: TGCGCCAGCAGCGCTGTAGCGGGCGACGTAGAGACCCAGTACTTC.

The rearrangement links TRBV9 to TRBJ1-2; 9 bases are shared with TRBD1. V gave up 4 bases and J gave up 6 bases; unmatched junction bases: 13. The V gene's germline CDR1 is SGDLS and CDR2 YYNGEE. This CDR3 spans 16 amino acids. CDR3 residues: CASSPRWGTGIDGYTF. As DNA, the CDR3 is TGTGCCAGCAGCCCGAGGTGGGGGACAGGGATTGATGGCTACACCTTC.

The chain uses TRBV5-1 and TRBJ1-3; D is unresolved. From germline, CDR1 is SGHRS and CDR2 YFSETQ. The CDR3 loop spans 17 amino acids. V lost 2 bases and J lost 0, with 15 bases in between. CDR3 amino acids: CASSFSPPPSSGNTIYF. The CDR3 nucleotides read TGCGCCAGCAGCTTTTCACCTCCCCCGAGCTCTGGAAACACCATATATTTT.

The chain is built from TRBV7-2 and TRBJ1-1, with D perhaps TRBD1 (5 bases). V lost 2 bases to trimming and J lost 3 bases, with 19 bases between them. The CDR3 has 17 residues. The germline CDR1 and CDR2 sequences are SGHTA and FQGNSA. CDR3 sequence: CASSLSGLLKGYTEAFF. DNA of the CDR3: TGTGCCAGCAGCTTATCGGGACTCCTCAAGGGGTACACTGAAGCTTTCTTT.

The CDR3 reads CASSEARTGVRPGYTF. CDR3 DNA sequence: TGTGCCAGCAGTGAAGCCCGGACAGGGGTCCGGCCTGGCTACACCTTC. The V call is TRBV2, the J call TRBJ1-2; 9 bases line up with TRBD1. This CDR3 contains 16 residues. Germline CDR1 and CDR2: SNHLY and FYNNEI. J was trimmed by 7 bases and V by 0 bases; bases with no gene match: 9.

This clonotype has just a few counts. The CDR3 DNA reads as TGCAGCGTGGGGACAGGAGAAGAGACCCAGTACTTC. Its protein product is CSVGTGEETQYF. V usage is TRBV29-1 and J usage is TRBJ2-5; 8 nucleotides line up with TRBD1. Germline CDR1 reads SQVTM; CDR2 reads ANQGSEA. The CDR3 contains 12 residues. Unmatched junction bases numbered 3, after V lost 6 bases and J lost 3 bases.

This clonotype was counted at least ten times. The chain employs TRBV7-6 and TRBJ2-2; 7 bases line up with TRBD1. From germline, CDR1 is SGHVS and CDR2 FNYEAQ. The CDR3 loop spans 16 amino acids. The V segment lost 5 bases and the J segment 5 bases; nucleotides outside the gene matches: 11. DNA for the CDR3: TGTGCCAGCAGCCCGGGGACAGAGGATTTTACCGGGGAGCTGTTTTTT. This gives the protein CASSPGTEDFTGELFF.

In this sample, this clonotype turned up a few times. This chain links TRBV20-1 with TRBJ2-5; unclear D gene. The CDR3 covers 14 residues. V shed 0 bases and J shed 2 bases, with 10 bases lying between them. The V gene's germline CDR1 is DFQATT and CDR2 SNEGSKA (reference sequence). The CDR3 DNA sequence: TGCAGTGCTAGAGATCCCAGAGGTCAAGAGACCCAGTACTTC. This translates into CSARDPRGQETQYF.

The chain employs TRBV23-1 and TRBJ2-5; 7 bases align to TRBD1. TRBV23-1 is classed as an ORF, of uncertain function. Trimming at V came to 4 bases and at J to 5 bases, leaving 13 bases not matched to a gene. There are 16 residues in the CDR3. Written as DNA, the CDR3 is TGCGCCAGCAGTCCGCGGAGGACAGGATACTTGGAGACCCAGTACTTC. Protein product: CASSPRRTGYLETQYF.

The DNA for the CDR3 is TGTGCCAGCAGCGCGCTCTCAGAGGATACGCAGTATTTT. Translation: CASSALSEDTQYF. This rearrangement joins TRBV25-1 to TRBJ2-3; no firm D call. Germline lookup yields CDR1 MGHDK and CDR2 SYGVNS. The CDR3 extends over 13 amino acids. The V gene lost 6 bases and the J gene lost 6 bases, with 13 bases spanning the gap.

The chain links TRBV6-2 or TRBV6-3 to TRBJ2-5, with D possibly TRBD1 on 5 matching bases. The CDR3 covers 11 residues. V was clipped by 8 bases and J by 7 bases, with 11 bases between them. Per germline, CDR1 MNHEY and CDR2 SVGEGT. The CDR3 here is CASGAFGTQYF. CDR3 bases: TGTGCCAGCGGGGCCTTCGGGACCCAGTACTTC.

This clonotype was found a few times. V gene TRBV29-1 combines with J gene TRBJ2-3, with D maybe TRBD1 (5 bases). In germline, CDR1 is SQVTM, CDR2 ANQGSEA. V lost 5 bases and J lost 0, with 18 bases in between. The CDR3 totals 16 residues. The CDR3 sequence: CSVYYRTVPSTDTQYF. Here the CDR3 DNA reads TGCAGCGTTTATTACAGGACCGTTCCTAGCACAGATACGCAGTATTTT.

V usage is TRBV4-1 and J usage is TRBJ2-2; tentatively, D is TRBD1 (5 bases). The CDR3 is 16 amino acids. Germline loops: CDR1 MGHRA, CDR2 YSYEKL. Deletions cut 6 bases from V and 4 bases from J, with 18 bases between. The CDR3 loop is CASRQSGAVATGELFF. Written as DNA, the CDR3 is TGCGCCAGCAGACAGTCTGGGGCTGTCGCCACCGGGGAGCTGTTTTTT.

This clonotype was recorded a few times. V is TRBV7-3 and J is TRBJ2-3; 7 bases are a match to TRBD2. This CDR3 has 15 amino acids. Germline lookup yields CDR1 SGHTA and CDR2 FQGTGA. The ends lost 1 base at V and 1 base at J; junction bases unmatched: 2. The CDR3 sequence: CASSLSGGRTDTQYF. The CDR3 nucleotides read TGTGCCAGCAGCTTAAGCGGGGGACGCACAGATACGCAGTATTTT.

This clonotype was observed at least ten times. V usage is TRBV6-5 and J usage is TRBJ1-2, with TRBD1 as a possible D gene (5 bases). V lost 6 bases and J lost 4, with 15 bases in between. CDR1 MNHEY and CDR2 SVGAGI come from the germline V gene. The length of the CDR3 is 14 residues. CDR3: CASRSTRETYGYTF. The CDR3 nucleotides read TGTGCCAGCAGATCCACCAGGGAGACCTATGGCTACACCTTC.

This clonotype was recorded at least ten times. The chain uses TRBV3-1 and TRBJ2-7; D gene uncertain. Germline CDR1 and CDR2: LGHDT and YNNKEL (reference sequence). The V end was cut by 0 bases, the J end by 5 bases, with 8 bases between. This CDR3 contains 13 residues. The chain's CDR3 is CASSQEGVDEQYF. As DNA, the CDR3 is TGTGCCAGCAGCCAAGAGGGCGTGGACGAGCAGTACTTC.